Sequencing of this TCR beta chain was carried out in a study of blood T cell repertoires in COVID-19. The overall study: Acute and convalescent COVID-19 specimens originated in the United States, Italy and Spain.

Trimming removed 4 bases from V and 4 bases from J, with 10 bases in between. CDR1 is SGHAT, CDR2 FQNNGV, per germline. The CDR3 is 14 residues long. How the authors handled the data: By means of reference gene primer amplification, nucleated cell counts were estimated. Sequencing was performed with immunoSEQ multiplex PCR; in TCRdb, only in-frame clones are kept and a portion is missing. D and trimming were read from the DNA, whereas the V and J calls and clone size are those reported in that table. The table records around 300,000 clones, around 83% of them present only once. Sequencing was done on a sample of peripheral blood. The chain employs TRBV11-2 and TRBJ1-4; D is unresolved. This clonotype originated in a man younger than 45 with active or convalescent COVID-19. The CDR3 protein is CASSSVGYNEKLFF. CDR3 in DNA: TGTGCCAGCAGCTCCGTCGGTTATAATGAAAAACTGTTTTTT.